This paragraph reports one T cell receptor (beta chain). The entry originates in a study of T cell clones after liver transplantation. As for the study in general: TCRbeta sequencing after a pre-transplant mixed lymphocyte reaction identified graft-donor-reactive clones, later tracked in post-transplant blood. Graft-donor-reactive sequences were compared with third-party-reactive TCRbeta sequences from pre-transplant mixed lymphocyte reactions.

The table came from immunoSEQ multiplex PCR; TCRdb's copy has only in-frame clones and leaves some out. The sample lists fewer than 70,000 clones, around 75% seen once, with about 15% in the top ten. The CDR3 loop spans 14 amino acids. Germline-derived CDR1 and CDR2 are MDHEN and SYDVKM. V lost 2 bases and J 3 bases, leaving 11 bases between the germline ends. The clonotype originates from a human donor who received a liver transplant. This chain uses TRBV28 with TRBJ2-7; D might be TRBD1 (5 bases). The sample was CD4+ T cells from blood, taken before liver transplant. CDR3 loop: CASSLGAAHYEQYF. CDR3 nucleotides: TGTGCCAGCAGTTTAGGGGCGGCCCACTACGAGCAGTACTTC.